The 10 T cell receptor beta chains given below trace back to one sample, sequenced in a study of CD8 T cell repertoires and HIV-1 epitope variants. Their recognized antigens are unknown. This table comes from immunoSEQ multiplex PCR, and its TCRdb copy is limited to in-frame clones, with some not included. The sample lists fewer than 6,000 clones, around 69% occurring once. The sample comprised cultured CD8+ T cells derived from PBMCs. The receptor set was obtained from a male donor with HIV.

The genes are TRBV5-4 and TRBJ2-7, with unresolved D. The V and J ends lost 2 bases and 7 bases respectively, with 13 bases between them. The CDR3 is 13 amino acids. Germline V CDR1 and CDR2: SGHNT, YYREEE (reference sequence). This chain's CDR3 is CASSFQGVGEQYF. The CDR3 DNA reads TGTGCCAGCAGCTTCCAAGGAGTGGGGGAGCAGTACTTC.

The chain couples TRBV5-6 to TRBJ2-3; 7 nucleotides agree with TRBD2. J gave up 0 bases and V 2 bases, and 0 bases lay outside the gene matches. The CDR3 is made up of 14 amino acids. The germline gives CDR1 SGHDT, CDR2 YYEEEE. The CDR3 nucleotides are TGTGCCAGCAGCTTTAGCGGGAGCACAGATACGCAGTATTTT. Translated, it gives CASSFSGSTDTQYF.

This rearrangement joins TRBV28 to TRBJ2-1; 7 nucleotides align to TRBD1. V gave up 8 bases and J gave up 4 bases; unmatched junction bases: 8. The CDR3 totals 14 residues. CDR1 and CDR2 (germline): MDHEN, SYDVKM. The CDR3 loop reads CASSVQGNYNEQFF. Here the CDR3 DNA reads TGTGCCAGCTCAGTACAGGGGAATTACAATGAGCAGTTCTTC.

This clone showed up just once. CDR3 in DNA: TGTGCCAGCAGTTTTATAGGCACAGATACGCAGTATTTT. It codes for CASSFIGTDTQYF. The rearrangement uses TRBV28 and TRBJ2-3; D is ambiguous. Per the germline V gene, CDR1 is MDHEN and CDR2 is SYDVKM. The CDR3 is 13 residues long. V was pared by 3 bases and J by 1 base, with 5 bases between.

The chain uses TRBV4-1 and TRBJ1-4, with TRBD1 identical over 8 bases. V lost 6 bases, J lost 7 bases, and 7 bases stayed unmatched. Germline lookup yields CDR1 MGHRA and CDR2 YSYEKL. The CDR3 spans 14 residues. The CDR3 DNA sequence: TGCGCCAGCAGAACAGGGGGAGGGAGTGAAAAACTGTTTTTT. This encodes CASRTGGGSEKLFF.

This clone was seen only a few times. The rearrangement joins TRBV7-3 to TRBJ1-1; 8 bases are shared with TRBD1. After removal of 8 bases from V and 2 bases from J, the junction contained 13 bases not matched to a gene. Germline V gene sequence: CDR1 SGHTA, CDR2 FQGTGA. This CDR3 comprises 16 residues. The CDR3 here is CASRVTGVTSNTEAFF. CDR3 DNA sequence: TGTGCCAGCCGGGTGACAGGGGTGACGTCCAACACTGAAGCTTTCTTT. Full variable domain (outside the CDR3, taken from reference TRBV7-3 and TRBJ1-1): GAGVSQTPSNKVTEKGKYVELRCDPISGHTALYWYRQSLGQGPEFLIYFQGTGAADDSGLPNDRFFAVRPEGSVSTLKIQRTERGDSAVYLCASRVTGVTSNTEAFFGQGTRLTVV.

This clone was detected a few times. This chain links TRBV28 with TRBJ1-5; D perhaps matches TRBD1 (5 bases). Germline lookup yields CDR1 MDHEN and CDR2 SYDVKM. Trimming shortened V by 2 bases and J by 5 bases, and 10 bases separated the two germline ends. CDR3 length: 14 residues. In nucleotides, the CDR3 is TGTGCCAGCAGTTTAGAACAGGCATATCAGCCCCAGCATTTT. The encoded protein is CASSLEQAYQPQHF.

The chain employs TRBV7-2 and TRBJ2-7; 11 bases are a match to TRBD1. Germline CDR1 and CDR2: SGHTA and FQGNSA. The CDR3 runs 17 residues. The trim removed 0 bases at V and 7 bases at J, leaving 11 bases unmatched. The CDR3 region is CASSLAGLGQGAYEQYF. DNA for the CDR3: TGTGCCAGCAGCTTAGCAGGACTAGGACAGGGGGCTTATGAGCAGTACTTC.

This clone appeared a few times. J is TRBJ1-1 and V is TRBV7-9, with D maybe TRBD1 (5 bases). The CDR3 sequence is 14 residues long. Trimming pared 1 base from V and 0 bases from J, leaving 6 bases between. CDR1 and CDR2 from the germline V gene are SEHNR and FQNEAQ (reference sequence). CDR3 coding DNA: TGTGCCAGCAGCTTAGGGGGCGTGAACACTGAAGCTTTCTTT. It yields the protein CASSLGGVNTEAFF.

The rearrangement joins TRBV27 to TRBJ2-7; 11 bases align to TRBD2. The trim removed 1 base at V and 3 bases at J, leaving 2 bases unmatched. The germline gives CDR1 MNHEY, CDR2 SMNVEV (reference sequence). The CDR3 spans 15 residues. The CDR3 protein is CASSLYLAGGYEQYF. The CDR3 nucleotides read TGTGCCAGCAGTTTATACCTAGCGGGGGGCTACGAGCAGTACTTC.